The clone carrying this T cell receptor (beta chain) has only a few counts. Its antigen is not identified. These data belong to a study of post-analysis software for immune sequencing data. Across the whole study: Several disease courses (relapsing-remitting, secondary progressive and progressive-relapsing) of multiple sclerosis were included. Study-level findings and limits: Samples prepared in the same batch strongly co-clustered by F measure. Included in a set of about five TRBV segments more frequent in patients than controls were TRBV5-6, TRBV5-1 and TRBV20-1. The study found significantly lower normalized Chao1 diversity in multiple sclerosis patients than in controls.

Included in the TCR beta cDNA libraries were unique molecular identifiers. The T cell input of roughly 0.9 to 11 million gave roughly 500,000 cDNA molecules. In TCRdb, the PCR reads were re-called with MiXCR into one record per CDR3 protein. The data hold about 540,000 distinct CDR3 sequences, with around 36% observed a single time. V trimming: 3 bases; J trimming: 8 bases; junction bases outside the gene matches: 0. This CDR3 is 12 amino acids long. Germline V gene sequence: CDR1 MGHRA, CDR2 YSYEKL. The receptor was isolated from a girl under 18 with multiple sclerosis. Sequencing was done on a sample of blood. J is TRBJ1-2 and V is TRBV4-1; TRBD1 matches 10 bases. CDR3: CASSQTGGGYTF. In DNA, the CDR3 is TGCGCCAGCAGCCAGACAGGGGGCGGCTACACCTTC.